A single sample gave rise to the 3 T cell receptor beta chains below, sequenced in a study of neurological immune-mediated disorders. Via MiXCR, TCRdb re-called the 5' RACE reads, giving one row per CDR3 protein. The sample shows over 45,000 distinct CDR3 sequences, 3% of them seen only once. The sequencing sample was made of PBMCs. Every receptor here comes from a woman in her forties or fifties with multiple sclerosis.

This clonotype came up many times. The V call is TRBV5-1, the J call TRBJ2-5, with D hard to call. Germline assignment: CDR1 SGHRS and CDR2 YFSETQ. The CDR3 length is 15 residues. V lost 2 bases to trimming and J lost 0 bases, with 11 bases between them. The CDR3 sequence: CASSLLAQNQETQYF. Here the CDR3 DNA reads TGCGCCAGCAGCTTATTGGCCCAGAACCAAGAGACCCAGTACTTC.

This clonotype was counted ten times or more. CDR3 residues: CSAVRDRGGYEQYV. CDR3 nucleotide sequence: TGCAGTGCTGTCCGGGACAGGGGGGGCTACGAGCAGTACGTC. V usage is TRBV20-1 and J usage is TRBJ2-7, with 11 bases that match TRBD1. The germline V gene encodes CDR1 DFQATT and CDR2 SNEGSKA (reference sequence). V shed 5 bases and J 3 bases; nucleotides not matched to a gene: 6. The CDR3 covers 14 residues.

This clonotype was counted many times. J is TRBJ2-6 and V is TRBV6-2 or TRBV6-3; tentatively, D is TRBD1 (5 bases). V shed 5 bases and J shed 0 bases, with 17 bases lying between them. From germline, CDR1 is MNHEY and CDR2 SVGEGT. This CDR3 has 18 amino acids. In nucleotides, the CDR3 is TGTGCCAGCAGTCTCCCCCCTGCAGGGTACTCTGGGGCCAACGTCCTGACTTTC. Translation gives CASSLPPAGYSGANVLTF.